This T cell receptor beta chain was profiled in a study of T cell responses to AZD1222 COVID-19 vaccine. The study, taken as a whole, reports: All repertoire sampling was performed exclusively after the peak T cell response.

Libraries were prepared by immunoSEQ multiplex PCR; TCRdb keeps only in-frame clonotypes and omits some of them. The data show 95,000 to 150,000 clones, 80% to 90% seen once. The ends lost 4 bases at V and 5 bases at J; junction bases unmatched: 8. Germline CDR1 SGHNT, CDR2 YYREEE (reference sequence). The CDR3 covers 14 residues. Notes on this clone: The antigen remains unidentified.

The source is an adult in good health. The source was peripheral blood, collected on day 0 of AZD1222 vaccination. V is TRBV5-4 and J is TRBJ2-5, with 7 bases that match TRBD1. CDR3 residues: CASSTKRGQETQYF. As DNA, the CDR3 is TGTGCCAGCAGCACGAAAAGGGGGCAGGAGACCCAGTACTTC. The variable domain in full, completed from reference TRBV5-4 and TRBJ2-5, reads ETGVTQSPTHLIKTRGQQVTLRCSSQSGHNTVSWYQQALGQGPQFIFQYYREEENGRGNFPPRFSGLQFPNYSSELNVNALELDDSALYLCASSTKRGQETQYFGPGTRLLVL.